The 12 T cell receptor beta chains below all came from one sample that was sequenced in a study of blood T cell repertoires in COVID-19. Sequencing was performed with immunoSEQ multiplex PCR; in TCRdb, only in-frame clones are kept and a portion is missing. This table has roughly 57,000 clones, around nine tenths appearing once. Sequenced input: peripheral blood. The receptors shown here come from a man aged 80 or over with acute or convalescent COVID-19.

This CDR3 is CASSYTGAYYNEQFF. CDR3 bases: TGTGCCAGCAGTTATACAGGGGCCTACTACAATGAGCAGTTCTTC. The chain links TRBV27 to TRBJ2-1; 7 bases agree with TRBD1. Germline values: CDR1 MNHEY, CDR2 SMNVEV (reference sequence). The CDR3 consists of 15 residues. Losses at the gene ends were 4 bases for V and 3 bases for J; bases not matched to a gene: 6.

This clone came up a few times. This chain joins TRBV7-9 and TRBJ2-5; the match to TRBD2 covers 8 bases. CDR1 and CDR2 (germline): SEHNR, FQNEAQ (reference sequence). J lost 1 base, V lost 1 base, and 5 bases had no gene match. CDR3 length equals 16 residues. In DNA, the CDR3 is TGTGCCAGCAGCTTAGTGAGCGGGGGCCGCCAAGAGACCCAGTACTTC. Translation gives CASSLVSGGRQETQYF.

The rearrangement joins TRBV5-4 to TRBJ2-7; 9 bases match TRBD2. Germline values: CDR1 SGHNT, CDR2 YYREEE (reference sequence). The V segment lost 5 bases and the J segment 1 base; nucleotides outside the gene matches: 4. This CDR3 comprises 14 residues. CDR3 in amino acids: CASRSGLASYEQYF. In nucleotides, the CDR3 is TGTGCCAGCAGGTCGGGACTAGCATCCTACGAGCAGTACTTC.

The gene calls are TRBV19 and TRBJ1-3; D gene uncertain. V shed 7 bases and J shed 0 bases, with 13 bases lying between them. CDR3 length: 15 residues. Germline CDR1 and CDR2: LNHDA and SQIVND (reference sequence). The CDR3 bases are TGTGCCAGTACTTCAGACGGGAGCTCTGGAAACACCATATATTTT. This translates into CASTSDGSSGNTIYF.

V is TRBV28 and J is TRBJ1-6; D possibly corresponds to TRBD1 (5 bases). Trimming cost V 5 bases and J 0 bases, with 17 bases left between them. The germline CDR1 and CDR2 sequences are MDHEN and SYDVKM. CDR3 size: 18 residues. The CDR3 DNA is TGTGCCAGCAGTCCAGGGTTGGCCAGGAGCTCCTATAATTCACCCCTCCACTTT. The encoded protein is CASSPGLARSSYNSPLHF.

The J gene is TRBJ2-3, the V gene TRBV27; TRBD1 is a possible D gene (6 bases). Germline assignment: CDR1 MNHEY and CDR2 SMNVEV (reference sequence). The V end was cut by 2 bases, the J end by 0 bases, with 12 bases between. This CDR3 contains 16 residues. CDR3 DNA: TGTGCCAGCAGTTTAGACAGGACAGCTAGCACAGATACGCAGTATTTT. Protein: CASSLDRTASTDTQYF.

J is TRBJ1-4 and V is TRBV28; D possibly corresponds to TRBD1 (6 bases). Germline loops: CDR1 MDHEN, CDR2 SYDVKM. The CDR3 is 13 residues long. V was pared by 6 bases and J by 8 bases, with 13 bases between. CDR3 in DNA: TGTGCCAGCAGAGGACAGATGGGGGAAAAACTGTTTTTT. It translates to CASRGQMGEKLFF. Variable domain in full (rest from reference TRBV28 and TRBJ1-4): DVKVTQSSRYLVKRTGEKVFLECVQDMDHENMFWYRQDPGLGLRLIYFSYDVKMKEKGDIPEGYSVSREKKERFSLILESASTNQTSMYLCASRGQMGEKLFFGSGTQLSVL.

The chain is built from TRBV3-1 (or the pseudogene TRBV3-2) and TRBJ2-4; D possibly corresponds to TRBD1 (6 bases). V lost 4 bases and J lost 8, with 12 bases in between. CDR1 LGHDT and CDR2 YNNKEL come from the germline V gene (reference sequence). The CDR3 consists of 13 residues. The CDR3 protein is CASSPQGMDIQYF. The CDR3 nucleotides read TGTGCCAGCAGCCCGCAGGGGATGGACATTCAGTACTTC.

This clone turned up a few times. The DNA for the CDR3 is TGTGCCAGCAGCTTAGCAAACACAGGGAATTCACCCCTCCACTTT. Its protein is CASSLANTGNSPLHF. This chain links TRBV7-9 with TRBJ1-6; D is perhaps TRBD1 (6 bases). The V gene's germline CDR1 is SEHNR and CDR2 FQNEAQ (reference sequence). V was shortened by 0 bases and J by 7 bases, with 10 bases between the two germline ends. The CDR3 has 15 residues.

The chain links TRBV14 to TRBJ2-2; weak D call: TRBD1 (5 bases). The CDR3 extends over 14 amino acids. The germline gives CDR1 SGHDN, CDR2 FVKESK. Trimming pared 2 bases from V and 5 bases from J, leaving 9 bases between. This CDR3 reads CASSQIQATGELFF. CDR3 DNA: TGTGCCAGCAGCCAAATACAGGCTACCGGGGAGCTGTTTTTT.

This chain links TRBV7-2 with TRBJ2-5; possibly TRBD1 for D (6 bases). The V and J ends lost 4 bases and 2 bases respectively, with 11 bases between them. Germline CDR1 SGHTA, CDR2 FQGNSA. The CDR3 is 14 residues long. The CDR3 DNA follows: TGTGCCAGCAGCTCTACAGGGATACAAGAGACCCAGTACTTC. Translating gives CASSSTGIQETQYF.

The chain is built from TRBV19 and TRBJ2-3; weak D call: TRBD1 (6 bases). This CDR3 is built from 15 residues. V was pared by 9 bases and J by 0 bases, with 16 bases between. Germline V gene lookup returns CDR1 LNHDA and CDR2 SQIVND (reference sequence). The CDR3, as DNA: TGTGCCAGCCGAGCCACAGGGCCCAGCACAGATACGCAGTATTTT. Its protein is CASRATGPSTDTQYF.